The 21 T cell receptor beta chains in this list originate from one sample, sequenced in a study of shared clonotypes between healthy human individuals. The table came from immunoSEQ multiplex PCR; TCRdb's copy has only in-frame clones and leaves some out. Of roughly 1.5 million clones listed, 98% are singletons. Source material: naive CD4+ T cells sorted from blood. Subset denoted: CD45RA+ positively selected. The receptors derive from a man younger than 45 in good health.

V usage is TRBV5-3 and J usage is TRBJ2-1, with 14 bases that match TRBD2. TRBV5-3 is an ORF; its function is uncertain. V gave up 3 bases and J gave up 5 bases; unmatched junction bases: 4. The CDR3 has 16 amino acids. CDR3 in DNA: TGTGCCAGAAGCTATAGGACTAGCGGGAGGAACAATGAGCAGTTCTTC. Its translation: CARSYRTSGRNNEQFF.

The rearrangement joins TRBV4-1 to TRBJ2-1; 8 bases align to TRBD2. Germline CDR1 and CDR2: MGHRA and YSYEKL. This CDR3 comprises 16 residues. Trimming took 0 bases from V and 8 from J; bases not matched to a gene: 9. Here the CDR3 reads CASSQESSGSGYEQFF. DNA of the CDR3: TGCGCCAGCAGCCAAGAATCCAGCGGGAGTGGTTATGAGCAGTTCTTC.

V usage is TRBV7-2 and J usage is TRBJ1-1, with D uncertain. The CDR3 has 13 amino acids. The germline V gene encodes CDR1 SGHTA and CDR2 FQGNSA. V was pared by 5 bases and J by 1 base, with 8 bases between. DNA of the CDR3: TGTGCCAGCAGCCAAACCCAGAACACTGAAGCTTTCTTT. Its translation: CASSQTQNTEAFF.

V is TRBV5-1 and J is TRBJ2-7; no definite D call. The CDR3 totals 13 residues. Germline CDR1 SGHRS, CDR2 YFSETQ. The V end was cut by 4 bases, the J end by 5 bases, with 13 bases between. CDR3 protein: CASSGITLNEQYF. The DNA of the CDR3 is TGCGCCAGCAGCGGAATAACCCTGAACGAGCAGTACTTC.

This chain connects TRBV28 to TRBJ2-7, with 7 bases matching TRBD1. This CDR3 is built from 13 residues. Germline values: CDR1 MDHEN, CDR2 SYDVKM. V was clipped by 5 bases and J by 3 bases; unmatched bases: 4. CDR3 sequence (DNA): TGTGCCAGCAGTAAGGGACAGAGCTACGAGCAGTACTTC. This encodes CASSKGQSYEQYF. Using reference TRBV28 and TRBJ2-7 for the parts outside the CDR3, the full variable domain is DVKVTQSSRYLVKRTGEKVFLECVQDMDHENMFWYRQDPGLGLRLIYFSYDVKMKEKGDIPEGYSVSREKKERFSLILESASTNQTSMYLCASSKGQSYEQYFGPGTRLTVT.

This chain uses TRBV5-4 with TRBJ1-2; TRBD1 might be the D (5 bases). Per the germline V gene, CDR1 is SGHNT and CDR2 is YYREEE (reference sequence). Trimming cost V 4 bases and J 2 bases, with 15 bases left between them. This CDR3 is built from 15 residues. CDR3 DNA: TGTGCCAGCAGCGCGGGACTCCCGGGGAACTATGGCTACACCTTC. Amino acids: CASSAGLPGNYGYTF.

This clone was seen a single time. The rearrangement links TRBV18 to TRBJ1-3, with unresolved D. Germline CDR1 is KGHSH and CDR2 is LQKENI. V was trimmed by 3 bases and J by 5 bases, leaving 14 bases between them. The CDR3 totals 15 residues. The CDR3 sequence: CASSPPSRLRNTIYF. DNA of the CDR3: TGTGCCAGCTCACCCCCGAGCAGGCTGCGAAACACCATATATTTT.

The V gene is TRBV21-1, the J gene TRBJ1-1; the listed D gene, TRBD1, was not tested against the DNA. TRBV21-1 is a pseudogene locus. The CDR3 extends over 14 amino acids. The CDR3 sequence is CASSKTGVNTEAFF. CDR3 DNA: TGTGCCAGCAGCAAAACAGGAGTGAACACTGAAGCTTTCTTT.

The rearrangement uses TRBV28 and TRBJ2-7; no reliable D call. The CDR3 runs to 12 residues. V lost 4 bases and J lost 12, with 16 bases in between. CDR1 and CDR2 (germline): MDHEN, SYDVKM. CDR3 DNA sequence: TGTGCCAGCAGTTCGAACCTCGAGTCTCCGTACTTC. Protein: CASSSNLESPYF. The variable domain in full, with the rest retrieved from reference TRBV28 and TRBJ2-7, is DVKVTQSSRYLVKRTGEKVFLECVQDMDHENMFWYRQDPGLGLRLIYFSYDVKMKEKGDIPEGYSVSREKKERFSLILESASTNQTSMYLCASSSNLESPYFGPGTRLTVT.

This rearrangement joins TRBV11-3 to TRBJ2-4; 8 bases align to TRBD2. CDR3 size: 18 residues. Germline loops: CDR1 SGHNT, CDR2 YENEEA. Unmatched junction bases numbered 19, after V lost 11 bases and J lost 1 base. CDR3 bases: TGTGCCTGCCCCCAGGCCGCGGGAGGCTTCACGGCCAAAAACATTCAGTACTTC. Protein: CACPQAAGGFTAKNIQYF.

V usage is TRBV28 and J usage is TRBJ1-4; D might be TRBD1 (6 bases). Trimming took 4 bases from V and 5 from J, leaving 14 bases between them. The V gene's germline CDR1 is MDHEN and CDR2 SYDVKM. The CDR3 contains 15 residues. The CDR3 spells CASSSTGASNEKLFF. CDR3 DNA: TGTGCCAGCAGTTCCACGGGGGCCTCCAATGAAAAACTGTTTTTT.

A word on this clone: The same CDR3 can be traced to other DNA sequences in this sample. The chain recombines TRBV18 with TRBJ2-2; 9 bases fit TRBD2. V lost 2 bases to trimming and J lost 5 bases; unmatched junction nucleotides: 0. CDR1 KGHSH and CDR2 LQKENI come from the germline V gene. This CDR3 spans 14 amino acids. The CDR3 DNA sequence: TGTGCCAGCTCACCAACTAGCGGGACCGGGGAGCTGTTTTTT. This codes for CASSPTSGTGELFF.

The chain recombines TRBV5-1 with TRBJ2-7, with D perhaps TRBD1 or TRBD2 (5 bases each). The CDR3 runs to 16 residues. The germline V gene has CDR1 SGHRS and CDR2 YFSETQ. Trimming cost V 0 bases and J 2 bases, with 15 bases left between them. The DNA for the CDR3 is TGCGCCAGCAGCTTGGGGGACCGATATTCAACCTACGAGCAGTACTTC. This encodes CASSLGDRYSTYEQYF.

The rearrangement joins TRBV5-6 to TRBJ2-7; 9 bases line up with TRBD2. The CDR3 consists of 15 residues. Germline CDR1 SGHDT, CDR2 YYEEEE. Trimming cost V 2 bases and J 6 bases; bases outside gene matches: 9. CDR3 in DNA: TGTGCCAGCAGCTTCACGCCGGGACTAGCCTTCGAGCAGTACTTC. Translating gives CASSFTPGLAFEQYF.

This clone was counted a single time. The chain carries TRBV7-3 and TRBJ1-2, with 7 bases lining up with TRBD1. CDR3 length: 15 amino acids. The V and J ends lost 6 bases and 3 bases, in that order; junction bases with no gene match: 10. The V gene's germline CDR1 is SGHTA and CDR2 FQGTGA. Here the CDR3 DNA reads TGTGCCAGCAGTCCTCACAGGGGTCTGGACTATGGCTACACCTTC. Translated, it gives CASSPHRGLDYGYTF.

The chain combines TRBV6-5 with TRBJ2-7; no reliable D call. With 8 bases removed from V and 6 bases from J, the gap between germline ends came to 14 bases. CDR3 length equals 12 residues. CDR1 is MNHEY and CDR2 is SVGAGI in the germline V gene. This CDR3 is CASGDFRAEQYF. The DNA of the CDR3 is TGTGCCAGCGGAGACTTTAGGGCCGAGCAGTACTTC.

A remark on this clone: At one end, the junction sequence differs from germline, possibly due to a read error. The rearrangement joins TRBV5-1 to TRBJ1-1; no definite D call. The CDR3 contains 13 residues. From germline, CDR1 is SGHRS and CDR2 YFSETQ. This CDR3 is CASSLDVNAEAFF. The CDR3 DNA is TGCGCCAGCAGCTTGGACGTGAACGCTGAAGCTTTCTTT.

CDR3 DNA: TGCGCCAGCCACTCGGCTGGGACTAGCGGGGGGAAGTTTTACAATGAGCAGTTCTTC. Amino acids: CASHSAGTSGGKFYNEQFF. V and J are TRBV5-1 and TRBJ2-1, with 15 bases fitting TRBD2. CDR1 and CDR2 from the germline V gene are SGHRS and YFSETQ. V lost 7 bases to trimming and J lost 4 bases; unmatched junction nucleotides: 15. This CDR3 is built from 19 residues. Combining the CDR3 with reference TRBV5-1 and TRBJ2-1 gives the whole variable domain KAGVTQTPRYLIKTRGQQVTLSCSPISGHRSVSWYQQTPGQGLQFLFEYFSETQRNKGNFPGRFSGRQFSNSRSEMNVSTLELGDSALYLCASHSAGTSGGKFYNEQFFGPGTRLTVL.

A word on this clone: At the DNA level, this CDR3 is encoded by other sequences in the same sample as well. The chain links TRBV2 to TRBJ2-1; 13 bases map to TRBD2. CDR3 length: 14 amino acids. Germline lookup yields CDR1 SNHLY and CDR2 FYNNEI. V gave up 6 bases and J gave up 4 bases; unmatched junction bases: 0. This CDR3 is CASRGLAGYNEQFF. The CDR3 nucleotides are TGTGCCAGCAGGGGACTAGCGGGGTACAATGAGCAGTTCTTC.

The chain combines TRBV7-9 with TRBJ1-5, with D possibly being TRBD1 (6 bases). The V end lost 1 base, the J end lost 6 bases, and 10 bases lay between the germline ends. CDR3 size: 14 residues. CDR1 and CDR2 (germline): SEHNR, FQNEAQ (reference sequence). CDR3 amino acids: CASSLEGEGQPQHF. In DNA form, the CDR3 reads TGTGCCAGCAGCTTAGAGGGGGAGGGTCAGCCCCAGCATTTT.

The V and J genes are TRBV19 and TRBJ1-1; unclear D gene. Germline V gives CDR1 LNHDA, CDR2 SQIVND (reference sequence). This CDR3 is 13 amino acids long. Between the trimmed V and J ends, which lost 4 bases and 3 bases, there was a span of 9 bases. The CDR3, as DNA: TGTGCCAGTAGTACTCGAGAGGACACTGAAGCTTTCTTT. It specifies CASSTREDTEAFF.